This paragraph covers one TCR beta chain sequence. The antigen is undetermined. Each cDNA molecule carried a unique molecular identifier. One entry per CDR3 protein, called by TCRdb with MiXCR from the 5' RACE reads. The table shows some 80,000 distinct CDR3 sequences, with roughly an eighth occurring only once. V gave up 8 bases and J gave up 4 bases; unmatched junction bases: 3. Germline CDR1 reads MNHEY; CDR2 reads SMNVEV (reference sequence). This CDR3 has 12 residues. This sample was included in a study of early T cells in non-severe SARS-CoV-2 infection. The wider study: Sequencing of unsorted whole blood was done on bulk RNA, leaving chains unpaired. Findings and limits, study-wide: CD4 and private specificities were missed by VDJdb matching, which favored anti-spike CD8 responses.

The rearrangement uses TRBV27 and TRBJ1-1; 8 nucleotides agree with TRBD1. The sequencing used whole blood, collected at baseline. The receptor was derived from an adult who was a healthcare worker with PCR-confirmed SARS-CoV-2 infection or an uninfected control (not recorded which). The donor label of this sample is uncertain. The CDR3 loop is CASVTGGTEAFF. The DNA for the CDR3 is TGTGCCAGCGTCACAGGGGGCACTGAAGCTTTCTTT.